These 14 T cell receptor beta chains were sequenced from one sample in a study of blood T cell repertoires in COVID-19. TCRdb keeps only in-frame clones here, not all; method: immunoSEQ multiplex PCR. Of approximately 150,000 clones in the sample, 80% to 90% were seen once. The sequencing sample was made of peripheral blood. Source of these receptors: a woman older than 75 with acute or convalescent COVID-19.

V is TRBV18 and J is TRBJ1-1; 7 bases are shared with TRBD1. J was trimmed by 3 bases and V by 5 bases; bases with no gene match: 9. Germline CDR1 and CDR2: KGHSH and LQKENI. This CDR3 is 15 amino acids long. The CDR3 DNA sequence: TGTGCCAGCTCATCAAACAGGGGAAGGGACACTGAAGCTTTCTTT. Translation: CASSSNRGRDTEAFF.

This chain joins TRBV30 and TRBJ1-4; 7 nucleotides line up with TRBD1. The CDR3 sequence is 15 residues long. The ends lost 2 bases at V and 2 bases at J; junction bases unmatched: 5. Germline loops: CDR1 GTSNPN, CDR2 SVGIG (reference sequence). The CDR3 DNA reads as TGTGCCTGGAGTCCGGGGACAGCCACTAATGAAAAACTGTTTTTT. Encoded protein: CAWSPGTATNEKLFF.

This clone was detected a few times. The J gene is TRBJ2-2, the V gene TRBV7-2; 7 bases are shared with TRBD2. Germline-derived CDR1 and CDR2 are SGHTA and FQGNSA. Trimming removed 6 bases from V and 0 bases from J; junction bases left unmatched: 4. This CDR3 contains 15 residues. In DNA form, the CDR3 reads TGTGCCAGCAGGCCTAGCGGAACGAACACCGGGGAGCTGTTTTTT. It codes for CASRPSGTNTGELFF.

This clone was seen once. This chain connects TRBV6-6 to TRBJ1-3, with 7 bases lining up with TRBD1. V gave up 5 bases and J gave up 4 bases; unmatched junction bases: 5. CDR1 and CDR2 (germline): MNHNY, SVGAGI (reference sequence). This CDR3 spans 14 amino acids. The CDR3 DNA sequence: TGTGCCAGCAGTGCCACAGGGGACGGAAACACCATATATTTT. It translates to CASSATGDGNTIYF.

This clone was recorded a few times. V and J are TRBV5-1 and TRBJ1-1; possible D gene TRBD1, 5 bases. Trimming took 4 bases from V and 5 from J, leaving 18 bases between them. In germline, CDR1 is SGHRS, CDR2 YFSETQ. This CDR3 has 15 amino acids. Here the CDR3 reads CASSRRAWGETEAFF. The CDR3 DNA is TGCGCCAGCAGCCGCCGAGCCTGGGGGGAGACTGAAGCTTTCTTT.

The chain joins TRBV19 to TRBJ1-6; perhaps TRBD1 as D (5 bases). The CDR3 covers 15 residues. V was trimmed by 5 bases and J by 6 bases, leaving 14 bases between them. Germline V gene data show CDR1 as LNHDA and CDR2 as SQIVND (reference sequence). CDR3 sequence: CASSPPGTTNSPLHF. The CDR3 DNA follows: TGTGCCAGTAGTCCCCCCGGGACTACTAATTCACCCCTCCACTTT.

The chain links TRBV2 to TRBJ1-1, with 8 bases aligning to TRBD1. V gave up 6 bases and J gave up 13 bases; unmatched junction bases: 19. The V gene's germline CDR1 is SNHLY and CDR2 FYNNEI. The length of the CDR3 is 15 residues. The CDR3 nucleotides are TGTGCCAGCAGCAACCTCCGGGGGGCCACAGGGGGAGGTTTCTTT. It yields the protein CASSNLRGATGGGFF.

This clone was seen once. This chain connects TRBV6-5 to TRBJ2-1; no clear D gene. Germline V gene sequence: CDR1 MNHEY, CDR2 SVGAGI. The CDR3 runs to 13 residues. V was clipped by 0 bases and J by 6 bases, with 6 bases between them. CDR3 amino acids: CASSYSIRNEQFF. In DNA form, the CDR3 reads TGTGCCAGCAGTTACTCTATCCGCAATGAGCAGTTCTTC.

This chain connects TRBV21-1 to TRBJ2-7; TRBD2, the table's D call, was not compared with the DNA. TRBV21-1 constitutes a pseudogene. The CDR3 has 15 amino acids. CDR3 in amino acids: CASSKESEGAYEQYF. DNA for the CDR3: TGTGCCAGCAGCAAAGAGTCGGAGGGTGCCTACGAGCAGTACTTC.

This chain joins TRBV6-5 and TRBJ2-1, with 8 bases aligning to TRBD2. CDR1 is MNHEY and CDR2 is SVGAGI in the germline V gene. V lost 5 bases, J lost 2 bases, and 5 bases stayed unmatched. The CDR3 length is 15 residues. CDR3 amino acids: CASSKREIAYNEQFF. The CDR3 nucleotides read TGTGCCAGCAGTAAGCGGGAGATCGCCTACAATGAGCAGTTCTTC.

The rearrangement uses TRBV19 and TRBJ2-7, with D unclear. V gave up 9 bases and J gave up 0 bases, with 15 bases separating them. Germline CDR1 LNHDA, CDR2 SQIVND (reference sequence). The CDR3 extends over 14 amino acids. CDR3 region: CASSWASDSYEQYF. The DNA for the CDR3 is TGTGCCAGCTCATGGGCATCCGACTCCTACGAGCAGTACTTC.

This sequence joins TRBV29-1 and TRBJ2-5; 7 bases are shared with TRBD2. Germline trimming cut 1 base from V and 3 bases from J; bases unmatched to any gene: 2. This CDR3 is 13 amino acids long. Germline lookup yields CDR1 SQVTM and CDR2 ANQGSEA. CDR3 protein: CSVEVGGEETQYF. In nucleotides, the CDR3 is TGCAGCGTTGAAGTGGGGGGGGAAGAGACCCAGTACTTC.

This chain joins TRBV7-3 and TRBJ2-1; 9 nucleotides agree with TRBD2. This CDR3 is 15 amino acids long. Per germline, CDR1 SGHTA and CDR2 FQGTGA. V was pared by 2 bases and J by 7 bases, with 6 bases of the junction left unmatched. The CDR3 protein is CASSLRIAGVNEQFF. The CDR3 DNA is TGTGCCAGCAGCTTACGAATAGCGGGGGTGAATGAGCAGTTCTTC. Using reference TRBV7-3 and TRBJ2-1 for the parts outside the CDR3, the full variable domain is GAGVSQTPSNKVTEKGKYVELRCDPISGHTALYWYRQSLGQGPEFLIYFQGTGAADDSGLPNDRFFAVRPEGSVSTLKIQRTERGDSAVYLCASSLRIAGVNEQFFGPGTRLTVL.

This chain uses TRBV24-1 with TRBJ1-5; D is ambiguous. V was trimmed by 5 bases and J by 4 bases, leaving 5 bases between them. The CDR3 has 12 amino acids. Germline V gene sequence: CDR1 KGHDR, CDR2 SFDVKD. The CDR3 loop is CATSAPNQPQHF. CDR3 DNA: TGTGCCACCAGTGCTCCGAATCAGCCCCAGCATTTT.